Listed below are T cell receptor beta chains from one sample, sequenced in a study of T cell responses to AZD1222 COVID-19 vaccine. The assay was immunoSEQ multiplex PCR, and TCRdb's table has in-frame clones only and misses some. Altogether about 130,000 clones are present, 91% being singletons, with the ten largest covering under 3.5%. This sample comprised peripheral blood, obtained on day 0 of AZD1222 vaccination. Receptors originate from an adult in good health. The conserved cysteine and the conserved F or W are not part of the CDR3 here. Clone size is not always given. Where it is, it says once, few, many or a class for expanded clones.

abundance	j_gene	v_gene	CDR3aa
.	TRBJ1-5	TRBV12-3/TRBV12-4	ASSFRETDNKH
.	TRBJ2-3	TRBV2	ASTPRTVVTDTQY
.	TRBJ1-1	TRBV14	ASRQQGYTEAF
.	TRBJ2-7	TRBV5-5	ASSLVAAHYEQY
.	TRBJ1-3	TRBV3-1/TRBV3-2	ASSRYDARGGGNTIY
.	TRBJ2-3	TRBV9	ASSLLSRPLGGDTQY
.	TRBJ1-3	TRBV7-8	ASSLNRGARGNTIY
.	TRBJ2-5	TRBV21-1	ASIPGAGTTQETQY
few	TRBJ1-4	TRBV2	ASSERAPGQGAVGEKLF
.	TRBJ2-3	TRBV29-1	SVDRRGVDTQY
.	TRBJ2-5	TRBV19	ATDPGTGQETQY
once	TRBJ1-5	TRBV10-2	ASRGQGNQPQH
once	TRBJ1-1	TRBV7-9	ASSRGSDLEAF
once	TRBJ1-5	TRBV2	ASSPGQRDQPQH
few	TRBJ2-2	TRBV14	ASSFYRETGELF
.	TRBJ1-2	TRBV27	ASSLSGYVLGYT
.	TRBJ1-5	TRBV6-2/TRBV6-3	ASSYRRASAAVNQPQH
.	TRBJ2-2	TRBV5-1	ASSMNGGTGELF
.	TRBJ1-1	TRBV5-6	ASSLGIGVRDLNTEAF
.	TRBJ2-3	TRBV12-3/TRBV12-4	ASNEAGTDTQY
.	TRBJ2-7	TRBV6-5	ASSYSIAGDYEQY
.	TRBJ1-2	TRBV19	ASSIAGANYGYT
.	TRBJ2-1	TRBV5-1	ASSSDRESGEQF
.	TRBJ2-6	TRBV6-5	ASSYSSRVGANVLT
.	TRBJ2-5	TRBV5-1	ASRLAGGSEETQY
.	TRBJ2-7	TRBV5-1	ASSGQSGEQY
.	TRBJ2-7	TRBV2	ASSAPSGSSEQY
.	TRBJ1-5	TRBV27	ASSFRTGVQPQH
.	TRBJ1-5	TRBV5-1	ASSLGQGANQPQH
.	TRBJ1-3	TRBV6-5	ASSYSQFSGNTIY
.	TRBJ2-5	TRBV3-1/TRBV3-2	ASSHGGQGRETQY
.	TRBJ1-4	TRBV5-6	ASSLATGIGEKLF
.	TRBJ2-6	TRBV7-6	ASSLGVQGLGSGANVLT
.	TRBJ2-1	TRBV7-6	ASSLVLAGEVSNEQF
.	TRBJ2-1	TRBV5-6	ASRYTSGAYNEQF
.	TRBJ2-7	TRBV7-9	ASSLGRSEQY
once	TRBJ2-1	TRBV6-5	ASSLVSGTEQF
.	TRBJ1-6	TRBV5-1	ASSPSSGQGDSPLH
.	TRBJ1-2	TRBV6-2/TRBV6-3	ASSYLHGINYGYT
.	TRBJ1-1	TRBV2	ASSEEGVGGTEAF
.	TRBJ1-2	TRBV5-5	ASSALPGQEGFAYGYT
.	TRBJ2-3	TRBV5-1	ASSLRAGGSTDTQY
.	TRBJ2-1	TRBV9	ASSVEAGGPLSYNEQF
.	TRBJ1-2	TRBV9	ASSPSGTDYGYT
once	TRBJ1-2	TRBV7-2	ASSSGADYGYT
.	TRBJ1-5	TRBV20-1	SASQQGQPQH
.	TRBJ2-7	TRBV7-2	ASRHTGGAGAYEQY
.	TRBJ2-2	TRBV9	ASSAWGSAGGELF
.	TRBJ2-7	TRBV27	ASSPGGYEQY
.	TRBJ2-1	TRBV5-6	ASSLLAAYNEQF
few	TRBJ2-7	TRBV7-9	ASSLRQGPSHEQY
.	TRBJ2-7	TRBV27	ASSLSPAPIGQY
.	TRBJ2-3	TRBV29-1	SVLQGSADTQY
.	TRBJ2-3	TRBV10-3	AISGLEASPWSWSTDTQY
.	TRBJ1-2	TRBV5-4	ASSLTGQGYGYT